The subject of this entry is one TCR beta chain. This entry is derived from a study of blood T cell repertoires in COVID-19. Produced via immunoSEQ multiplex PCR; TCRdb's table is partial and in-frame only. The table has 160,000 or so clones, 81% seen once. Trimming shortened V by 1 base and J by 5 bases, and 12 bases separated the two germline ends. CDR3 length equals 15 residues. Germline CDR1 is SEHNR and CDR2 is FQNEAQ (reference sequence). The clonotype originates from a human donor in a cohort sampled during active COVID-19. Material for sequencing was peripheral blood. V gene TRBV7-9 combines with J gene TRBJ1-3; D ambiguous. The CDR3 spells CASSLETIDRNTIYF. CDR3 nucleotides: TGTGCCAGCAGCTTAGAGACAATTGATAGAAACACCATATATTTT.